The TCR beta chain described here comes from a study of STAT3 mutations in large granular lymphocyte leukemia. Study-wide background: Canonical activating STAT3 mutations were detected in roughly half of the longitudinally sequenced T-LGLL patients. Notes on the study in general: Some patients had persisting codominant clonotypes that could mask small clones. Clonal expansion was inferred from other time points because no sample existed at each clone's first appearance. Every T-cell large granular lymphocyte leukemia patient had at least one immunodominant TCR beta clonotype. After therapy, about 30% of the 18 patients switched clonotypes, all new clones STAT3 wild type.

Method: immunoSEQ multiplex PCR; TCRdb's copy keeps in-frame clones and lacks some. This table holds about 12,000 clones, roughly three quarters found once. A word on this clone: Its antigen remains unknown.

The specimen was peripheral blood mononuclear cells. The sequence derives from a man in his 60s with T-cell large granular lymphocyte leukemia. Some clones in this sample may be carry-over from other donors' samples.

The CDR3 nucleotides read TGTGCCAGCAGCGGAGACAGCCTTGGGGCGGCCGAGCAGTACTTC. Protein product: CASSGDSLGAAEQYF. The genes are TRBV5-5 and TRBJ2-7; weak D call: TRBD1 (5 bases). The CDR3 totals 15 residues. Germline assignment: CDR1 SGHKS and CDR2 YYEKEE (reference sequence). Trimming removed 4 bases from V and 6 bases from J, with 20 bases in between.